Listed below are T cell receptor beta chains from one sample, sequenced in a study of blood T cell repertoires in COVID-19. Assay: immunoSEQ multiplex PCR; the TCRdb copy retains only in-frame clones and omits some. The sample contains fewer than 150,000 clones, around 83% of which appear only once. Sample: PBMCs or T cells enriched from blood (not recorded which). These receptors came from a man younger than 45 who had recovered from COVID-19. CDR3s include the opening cysteine and the closing phenylalanine or tryptophan. Clone size appears in some rows only: once, few, many, or a class for an expanded clone.

NA,TRBV9,CASSGTDRETQYF
NA,TRBV11-2,CASSLDRGGADNEKLFF
NA,TRBV6-1,CASSERGGEGDSPLHF
NA,TRBV5-1,CASSPGQTNTGELFF
NA,TRBV3-1/TRBV3-2,CASSQETGTYNSPLHF
NA,TRBV2,CASTNPGGPRNTEAFF
NA,TRBV19,CASGGIYSNQPQHF
NA,TRBV18,CASSPLAGEGNEQFF
NA,TRBV2,CASLPTSYDEQFF
once,TRBV4-1,CASSQGPPNEQFF
NA,TRBV4-2,CASSQERGIGELFF
NA,TRBV3-1/TRBV3-2,CASSRLAGAYEQYF
NA,TRBV12-5,CASGLGTSGRAGEQFF
NA,TRBV2,CASSGGVGHPELFYEQYF
few,TRBV2,CASSELGQSVYGYTF
NA,TRBV5-4,CASRNRSTDTQYF